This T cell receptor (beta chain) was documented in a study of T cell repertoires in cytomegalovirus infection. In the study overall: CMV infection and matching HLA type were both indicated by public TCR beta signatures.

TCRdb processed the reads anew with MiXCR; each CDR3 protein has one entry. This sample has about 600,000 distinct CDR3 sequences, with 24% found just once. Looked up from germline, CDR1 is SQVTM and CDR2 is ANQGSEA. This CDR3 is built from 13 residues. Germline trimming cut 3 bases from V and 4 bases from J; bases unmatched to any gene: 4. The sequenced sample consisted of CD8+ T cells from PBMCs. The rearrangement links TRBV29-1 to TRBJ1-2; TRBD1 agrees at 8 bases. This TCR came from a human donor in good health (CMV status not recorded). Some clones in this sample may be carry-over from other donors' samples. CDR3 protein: CSVEDREVYGYTF. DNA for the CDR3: TGCAGCGTTGAGGACAGGGAAGTCTATGGCTACACCTTC.